This entry concerns a single T cell receptor (beta chain). As yet, its antigen is unknown. PCR employed 60 Vbeta and 13 Jbeta primers. The data were produced by immunoSEQ multiplex PCR, yet TCRdb's version contains in-frame clones alone and is incomplete. Of around 80,000 clones in the sample, around 79% are singletons; the top ten hold around 6%. The data originate from a study of cytomegalovirus exposure and HLA in healthy donors. Study summary: Out of around 360 genotyped donors, less than 85% belonged to the Caucasian-associated ancestry cluster.

Deletions cut 7 bases from V and 3 bases from J, with 3 bases between. Looked up from germline, CDR1 is SQVTM and CDR2 is ANQGSEA. The CDR3 totals 10 residues. Study-wide results and caveats: Highly shared sequence variants in one cluster were likely a sequencing artifact.

This receptor was obtained from a female donor in good health and CMV-seronegative. Sequencing input: PBMCs. The genes are TRBV29-1 and TRBJ2-2; unclear D gene. As DNA, the CDR3 is TGCAGCGCCTACACCGGGGAGCTGTTTTTT. Translating gives CSAYTGELFF.